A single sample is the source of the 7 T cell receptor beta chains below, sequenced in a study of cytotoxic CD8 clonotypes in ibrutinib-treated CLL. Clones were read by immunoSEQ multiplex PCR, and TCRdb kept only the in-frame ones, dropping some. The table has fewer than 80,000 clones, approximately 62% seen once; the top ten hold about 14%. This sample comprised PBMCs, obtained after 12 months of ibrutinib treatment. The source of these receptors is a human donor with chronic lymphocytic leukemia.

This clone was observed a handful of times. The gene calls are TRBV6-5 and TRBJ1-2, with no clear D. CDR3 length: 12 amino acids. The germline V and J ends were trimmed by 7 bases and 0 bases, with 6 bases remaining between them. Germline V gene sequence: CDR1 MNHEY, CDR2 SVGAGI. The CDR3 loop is CASNGANYGYTF. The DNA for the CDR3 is TGTGCCAGCAATGGAGCTAACTATGGCTACACCTTC.

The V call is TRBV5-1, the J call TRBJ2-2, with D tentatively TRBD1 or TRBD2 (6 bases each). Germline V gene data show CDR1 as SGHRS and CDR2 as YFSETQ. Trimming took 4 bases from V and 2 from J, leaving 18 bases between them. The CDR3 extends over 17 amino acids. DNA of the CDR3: TGCGCCAGCAGCGTGGATAACAGGGCGGGAAACACCGGGGAGCTGTTTTTT. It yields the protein CASSVDNRAGNTGELFF.

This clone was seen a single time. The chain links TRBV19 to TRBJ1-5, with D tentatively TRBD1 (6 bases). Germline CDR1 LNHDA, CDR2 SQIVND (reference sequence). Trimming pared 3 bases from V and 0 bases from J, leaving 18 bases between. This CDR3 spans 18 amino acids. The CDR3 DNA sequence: TGTGCCAGTAGTATCAAGTCGAACAGGGCTAATAGCAATCAGCCCCAGCATTTT. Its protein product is CASSIKSNRANSNQPQHF.

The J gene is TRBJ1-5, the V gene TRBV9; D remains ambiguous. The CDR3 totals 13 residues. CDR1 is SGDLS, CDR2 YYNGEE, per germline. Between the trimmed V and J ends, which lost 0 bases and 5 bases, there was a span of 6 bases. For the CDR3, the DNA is TGTGCCAGCAGCGTAGGCAGAGATCAGCCCCAGCATTTT. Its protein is CASSVGRDQPQHF.

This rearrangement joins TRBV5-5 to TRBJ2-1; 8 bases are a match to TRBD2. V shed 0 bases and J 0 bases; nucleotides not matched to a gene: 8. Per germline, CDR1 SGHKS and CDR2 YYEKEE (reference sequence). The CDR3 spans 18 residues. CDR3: CASSLGRERETSYNEQFF. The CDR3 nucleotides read TGTGCCAGCAGCTTGGGGCGGGAGCGGGAGACCTCCTACAATGAGCAGTTCTTC. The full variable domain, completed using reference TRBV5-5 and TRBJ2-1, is DAGVTQSPTHLIKTRGQQVTLRCSPISGHKSVSWYQQVLGQGPQFIFQYYEKEERGRGNFPDRFSARQFPNYSSELNVNALLLGDSALYLCASSLGRERETSYNEQFFGPGTRLTVL.

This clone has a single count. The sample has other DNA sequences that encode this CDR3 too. CDR3: CASSLGQGKPTGELFF. DNA for the CDR3: TGTGCCAGCAGTCTCGGACAGGGGAAACCTACCGGGGAGCTGTTTTTT. The rearrangement joins TRBV28 to TRBJ2-2; TRBD1 agrees at 9 bases. The CDR3 extends over 16 amino acids. The J segment lost 5 bases and the V segment lost 5 bases, leaving 9 bases of the junction unmatched. Germline CDR1 and CDR2: MDHEN and SYDVKM.

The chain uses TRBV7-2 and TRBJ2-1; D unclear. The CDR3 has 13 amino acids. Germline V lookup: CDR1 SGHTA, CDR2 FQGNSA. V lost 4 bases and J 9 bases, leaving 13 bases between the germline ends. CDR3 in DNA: TGTGCCAGCAGCTCGCGTGGAGCCCCTGAGCAGTTCTTC. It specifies CASSSRGAPEQFF.